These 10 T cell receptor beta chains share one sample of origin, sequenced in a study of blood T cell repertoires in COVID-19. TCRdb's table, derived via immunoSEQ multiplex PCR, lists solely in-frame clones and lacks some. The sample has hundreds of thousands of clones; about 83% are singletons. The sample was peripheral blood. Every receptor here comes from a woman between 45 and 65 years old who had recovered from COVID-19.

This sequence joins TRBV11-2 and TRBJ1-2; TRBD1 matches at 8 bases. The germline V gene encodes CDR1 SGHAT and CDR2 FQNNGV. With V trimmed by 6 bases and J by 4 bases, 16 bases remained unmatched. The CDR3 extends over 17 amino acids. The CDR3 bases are TGTGCCAGCAGTCACGGATTGGTGGACAGGGTCCCCTATGGCTACACCTTC. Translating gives CASSHGLVDRVPYGYTF.

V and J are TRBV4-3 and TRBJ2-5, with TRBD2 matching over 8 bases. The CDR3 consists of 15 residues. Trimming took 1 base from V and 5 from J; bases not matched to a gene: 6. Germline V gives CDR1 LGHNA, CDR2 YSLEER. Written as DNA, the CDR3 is TGCGCCAGCAGCCAAGGAGTAGCGGGGTCGGAGACCCAGTACTTC. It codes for CASSQGVAGSETQYF.

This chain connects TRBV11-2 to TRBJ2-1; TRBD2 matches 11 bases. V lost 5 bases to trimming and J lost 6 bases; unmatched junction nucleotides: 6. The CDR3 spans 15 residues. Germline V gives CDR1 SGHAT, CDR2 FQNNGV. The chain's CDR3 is CASSPQGLAGNEQFF. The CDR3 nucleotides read TGTGCCAGCAGCCCTCAAGGACTAGCGGGCAATGAGCAGTTCTTC.

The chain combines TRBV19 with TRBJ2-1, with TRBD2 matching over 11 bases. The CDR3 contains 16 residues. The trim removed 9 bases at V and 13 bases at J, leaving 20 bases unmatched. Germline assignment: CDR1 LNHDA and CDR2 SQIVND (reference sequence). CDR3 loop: CASYSGGAGGNLSQFF. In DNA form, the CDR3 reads TGTGCCAGCTATAGCGGGGGGGCGGGCGGTAACTTATCCCAGTTCTTC.

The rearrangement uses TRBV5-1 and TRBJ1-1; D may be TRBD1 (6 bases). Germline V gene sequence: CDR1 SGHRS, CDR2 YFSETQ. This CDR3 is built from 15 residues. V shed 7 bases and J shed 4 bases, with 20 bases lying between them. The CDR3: CASAPLAGAGTEAFF. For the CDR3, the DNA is TGCGCCAGCGCCCCTCTCGCGGGGGCCGGCACTGAAGCTTTCTTT.

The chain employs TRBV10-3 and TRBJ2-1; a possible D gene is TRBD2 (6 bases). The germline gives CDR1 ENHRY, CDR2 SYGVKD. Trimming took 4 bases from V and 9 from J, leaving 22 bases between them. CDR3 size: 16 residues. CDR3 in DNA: TGTGCCATCAGTGGAGCGACCGGGAGCCTAAGCGGTGAGCAGTTCTTC. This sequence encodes CAISGATGSLSGEQFF.

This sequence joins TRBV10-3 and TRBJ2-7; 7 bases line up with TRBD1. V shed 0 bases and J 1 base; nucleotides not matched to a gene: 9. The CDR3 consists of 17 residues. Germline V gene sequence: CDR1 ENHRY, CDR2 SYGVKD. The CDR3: CAISESWMAGGSYEQYF. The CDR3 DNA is TGTGCCATCAGTGAGTCTTGGATGGCAGGGGGTTCCTACGAGCAGTACTTC.

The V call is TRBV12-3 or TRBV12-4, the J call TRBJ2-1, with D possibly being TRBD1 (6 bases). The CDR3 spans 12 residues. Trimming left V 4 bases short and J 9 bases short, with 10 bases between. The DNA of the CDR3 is TGTGCCAGCAGTTCACAGGGAATTGAGCAGTTCTTC. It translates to CASSSQGIEQFF.

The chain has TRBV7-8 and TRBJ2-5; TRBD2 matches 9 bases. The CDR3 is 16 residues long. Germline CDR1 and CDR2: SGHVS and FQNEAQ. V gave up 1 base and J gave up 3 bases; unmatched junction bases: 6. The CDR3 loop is CASSLVWLAGKETQYF. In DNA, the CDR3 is TGTGCCAGCAGCTTAGTTTGGCTAGCGGGAAAAGAGACCCAGTACTTC. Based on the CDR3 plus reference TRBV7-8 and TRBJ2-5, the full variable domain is GAGVSQSPRYKVAKRGQDVALRCDPISGHVSLFWYQQALGQGPEFLTYFQNEAQLDKSGLPSDRFFAERPEGSVSTLKIQRTQQEDSAVYLCASSLVWLAGKETQYFGPGTRLLVL.

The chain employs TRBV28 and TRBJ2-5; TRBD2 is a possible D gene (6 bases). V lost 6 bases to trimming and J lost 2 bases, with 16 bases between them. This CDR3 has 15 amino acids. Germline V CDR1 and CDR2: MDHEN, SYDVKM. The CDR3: CASSSGGTAQETQYF. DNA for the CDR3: TGTGCCAGCAGCAGCGGAGGGACGGCACAAGAGACCCAGTACTTC.